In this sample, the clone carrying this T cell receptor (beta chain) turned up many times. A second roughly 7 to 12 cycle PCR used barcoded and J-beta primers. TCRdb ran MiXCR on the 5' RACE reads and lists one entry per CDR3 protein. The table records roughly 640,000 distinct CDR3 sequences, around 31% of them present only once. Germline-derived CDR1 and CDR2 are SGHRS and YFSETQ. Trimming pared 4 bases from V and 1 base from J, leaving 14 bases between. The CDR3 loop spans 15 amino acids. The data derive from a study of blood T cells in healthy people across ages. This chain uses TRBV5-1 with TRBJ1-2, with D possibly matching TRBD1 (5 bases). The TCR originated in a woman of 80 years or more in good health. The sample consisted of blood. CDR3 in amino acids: CASSPTGVLNYGYTF. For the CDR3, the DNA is TGCGCCAGCAGCCCCACAGGCGTTCTTAACTATGGCTACACCTTC.